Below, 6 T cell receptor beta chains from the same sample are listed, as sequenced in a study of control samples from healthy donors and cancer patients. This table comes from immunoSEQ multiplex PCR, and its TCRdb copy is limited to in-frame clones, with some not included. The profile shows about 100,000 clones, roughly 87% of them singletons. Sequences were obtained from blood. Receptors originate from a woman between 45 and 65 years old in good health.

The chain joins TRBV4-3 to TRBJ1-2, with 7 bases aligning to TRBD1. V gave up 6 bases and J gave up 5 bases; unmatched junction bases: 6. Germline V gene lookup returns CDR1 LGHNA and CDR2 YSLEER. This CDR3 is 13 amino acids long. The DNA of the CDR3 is TGCGCCAGCAGTCTGGGACAGCTTTATGGCTACACCTTC. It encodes CASSLGQLYGYTF.

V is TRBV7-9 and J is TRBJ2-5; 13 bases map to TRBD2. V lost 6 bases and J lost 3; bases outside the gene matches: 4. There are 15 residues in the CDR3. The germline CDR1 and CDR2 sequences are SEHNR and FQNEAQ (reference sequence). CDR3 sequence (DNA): TGTGCCAGCAGGGCACTAGCGGGGGGGAAAGAGACCCAGTACTTC. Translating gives CASRALAGGKETQYF.

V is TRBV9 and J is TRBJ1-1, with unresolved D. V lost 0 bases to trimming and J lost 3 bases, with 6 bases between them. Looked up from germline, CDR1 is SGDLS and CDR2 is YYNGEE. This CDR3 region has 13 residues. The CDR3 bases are TGTGCCAGCAGCGTAGTGAGCGACACTGAAGCTTTCTTT. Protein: CASSVVSDTEAFF.

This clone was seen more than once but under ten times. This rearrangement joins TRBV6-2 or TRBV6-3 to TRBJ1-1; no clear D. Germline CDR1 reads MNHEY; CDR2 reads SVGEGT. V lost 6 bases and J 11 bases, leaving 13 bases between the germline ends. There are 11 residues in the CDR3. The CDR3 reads CASSSEHGAFF. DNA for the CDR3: TGTGCCAGCAGCTCGGAGCACGGGGCTTTCTTT.

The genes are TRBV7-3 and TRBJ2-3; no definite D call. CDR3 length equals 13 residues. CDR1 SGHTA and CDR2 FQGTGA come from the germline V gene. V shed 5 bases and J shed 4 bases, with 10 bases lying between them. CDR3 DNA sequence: TGTGCCAGCAGCCCGGACGCATCAGATACGCAGTATTTT. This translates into CASSPDASDTQYF.

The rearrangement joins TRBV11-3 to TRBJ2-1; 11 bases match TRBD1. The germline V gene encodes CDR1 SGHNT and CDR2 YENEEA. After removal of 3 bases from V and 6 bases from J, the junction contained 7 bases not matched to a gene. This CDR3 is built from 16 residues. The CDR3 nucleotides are TGTGCCAGCAGCTTCATTTCCGGGACAGGGGGCAATGAGCAGTTCTTC. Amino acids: CASSFISGTGGNEQFF.